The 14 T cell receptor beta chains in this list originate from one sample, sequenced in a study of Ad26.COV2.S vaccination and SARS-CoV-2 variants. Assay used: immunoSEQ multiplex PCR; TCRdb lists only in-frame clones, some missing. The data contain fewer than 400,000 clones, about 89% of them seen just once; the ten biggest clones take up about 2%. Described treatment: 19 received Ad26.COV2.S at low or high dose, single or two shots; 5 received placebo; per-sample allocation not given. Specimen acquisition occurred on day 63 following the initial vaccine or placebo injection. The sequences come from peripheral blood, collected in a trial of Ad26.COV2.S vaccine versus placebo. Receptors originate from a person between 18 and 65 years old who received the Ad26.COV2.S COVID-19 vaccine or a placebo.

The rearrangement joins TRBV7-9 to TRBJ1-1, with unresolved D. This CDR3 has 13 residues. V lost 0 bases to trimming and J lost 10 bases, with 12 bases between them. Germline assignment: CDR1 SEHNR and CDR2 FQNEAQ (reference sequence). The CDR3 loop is CASSLAGAAGAFF. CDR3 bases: TGTGCCAGCAGCTTAGCTGGAGCCGCGGGAGCTTTCTTT.

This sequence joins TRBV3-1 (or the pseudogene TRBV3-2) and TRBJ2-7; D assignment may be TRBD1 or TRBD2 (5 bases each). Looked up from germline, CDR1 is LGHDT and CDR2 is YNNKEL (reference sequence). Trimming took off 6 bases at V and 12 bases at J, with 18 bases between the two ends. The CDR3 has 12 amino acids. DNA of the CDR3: TGTGCCAGCAGTCTTACCCCCGGGGCCTTGTACTTC. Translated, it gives CASSLTPGALYF.

The CDR3 DNA is TGTGCCAGCAGTTACCTCGGGACAGGGACCACCGGGGAGCTGTTTTTT. Its protein is CASSYLGTGTTGELFF. The chain joins TRBV6-5 to TRBJ2-2; 9 nucleotides line up with TRBD1. Germline V gene lookup returns CDR1 MNHEY and CDR2 SVGAGI. Germline trimming cut 2 bases from V and 4 bases from J; bases unmatched to any gene: 5. This CDR3 has 16 residues.

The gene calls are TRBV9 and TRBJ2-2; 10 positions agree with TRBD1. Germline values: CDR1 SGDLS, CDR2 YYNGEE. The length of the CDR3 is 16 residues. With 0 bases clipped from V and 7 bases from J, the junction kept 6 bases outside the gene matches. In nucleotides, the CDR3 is TGTGCCAGCAGCGTAGGAGACAGGGGGCTGAACGGGGAGCTGTTTTTT. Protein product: CASSVGDRGLNGELFF.

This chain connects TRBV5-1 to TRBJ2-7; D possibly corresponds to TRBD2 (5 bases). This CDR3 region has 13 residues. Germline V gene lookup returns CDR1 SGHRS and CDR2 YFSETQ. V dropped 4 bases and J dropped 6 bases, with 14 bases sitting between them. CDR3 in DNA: TGCGCCAGCAGCCGGCTTGGGAGTGGCGAGCAGTACTTC. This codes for CASSRLGSGEQYF.

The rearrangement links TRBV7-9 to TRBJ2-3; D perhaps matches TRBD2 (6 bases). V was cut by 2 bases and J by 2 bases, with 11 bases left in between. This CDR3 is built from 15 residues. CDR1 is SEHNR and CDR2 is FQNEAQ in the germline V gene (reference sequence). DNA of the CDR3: TGTGCCAGCAGCTTATCGGCGGGATACACAGATACGCAGTATTTT. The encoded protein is CASSLSAGYTDTQYF.

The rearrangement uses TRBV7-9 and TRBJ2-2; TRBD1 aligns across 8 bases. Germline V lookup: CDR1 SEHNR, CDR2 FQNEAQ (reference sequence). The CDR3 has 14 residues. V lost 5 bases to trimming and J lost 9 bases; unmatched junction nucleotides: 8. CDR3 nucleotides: TGTGCCAGCAGCCTACAGGGGGACAGTTGGGAGCTGTTTTTT. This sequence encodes CASSLQGDSWELFF.

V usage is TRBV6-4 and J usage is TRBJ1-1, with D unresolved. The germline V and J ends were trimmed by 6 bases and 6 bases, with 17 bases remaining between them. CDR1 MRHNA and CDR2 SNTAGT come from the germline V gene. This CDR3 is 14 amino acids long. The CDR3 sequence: CASSPSPLAPEAFF. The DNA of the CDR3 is TGTGCCAGCAGCCCCTCGCCACTGGCCCCTGAAGCTTTCTTT.

CDR3 amino acids: CASSSGTSSTDTQYF. The CDR3 coding sequence is TGTGCCAGCAGCTCCGGGACTTCCAGCACAGATACGCAGTATTTT. The gene calls are TRBV5-4 and TRBJ2-3; perhaps TRBD2 as D (6 bases). This CDR3 is built from 15 residues. Trimming shortened V by 3 bases and J by 0 bases, and 11 bases separated the two germline ends. Germline CDR1 is SGHNT and CDR2 is YYREEE (reference sequence).

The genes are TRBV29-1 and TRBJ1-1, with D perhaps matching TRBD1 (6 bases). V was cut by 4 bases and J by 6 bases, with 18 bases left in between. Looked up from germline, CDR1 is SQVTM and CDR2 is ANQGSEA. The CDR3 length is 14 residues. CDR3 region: CSVGIEGGSSEAFF. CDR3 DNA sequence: TGCAGCGTTGGGATAGAAGGGGGGTCATCTGAAGCTTTCTTT. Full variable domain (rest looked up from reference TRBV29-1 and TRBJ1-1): SAVISQKPSRDICQRGTSLTIQCQVDSQVTMMFWYRQQPGQSLTLIATANQGSEATYESGFVIDKFPISRPNLTFSTLTVSNMSPEDSSIYLCSVGIEGGSSEAFFGQGTRLTVV.

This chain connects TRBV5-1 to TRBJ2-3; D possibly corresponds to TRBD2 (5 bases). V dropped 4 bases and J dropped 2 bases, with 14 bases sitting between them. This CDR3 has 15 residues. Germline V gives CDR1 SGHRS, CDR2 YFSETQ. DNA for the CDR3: TGCGCCAGCAGCCCGGACGCGGGCTCCACAGATACGCAGTATTTT. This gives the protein CASSPDAGSTDTQYF.

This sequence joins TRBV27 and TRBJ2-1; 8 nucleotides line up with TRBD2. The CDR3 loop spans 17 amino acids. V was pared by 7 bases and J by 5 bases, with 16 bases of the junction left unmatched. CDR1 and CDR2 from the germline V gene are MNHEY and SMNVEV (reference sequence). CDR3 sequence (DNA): TGTGCCAGCACCTCCCCCAGGGGAGCGGGAGTACACAATGAGCAGTTCTTC. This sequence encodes CASTSPRGAGVHNEQFF.

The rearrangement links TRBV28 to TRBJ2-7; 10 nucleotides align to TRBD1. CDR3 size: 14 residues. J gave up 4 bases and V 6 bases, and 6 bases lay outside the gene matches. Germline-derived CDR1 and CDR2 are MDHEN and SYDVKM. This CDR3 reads CASRRTGGSYEQYF. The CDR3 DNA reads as TGTGCCAGCAGAAGGACAGGGGGGTCGTACGAGCAGTACTTC.

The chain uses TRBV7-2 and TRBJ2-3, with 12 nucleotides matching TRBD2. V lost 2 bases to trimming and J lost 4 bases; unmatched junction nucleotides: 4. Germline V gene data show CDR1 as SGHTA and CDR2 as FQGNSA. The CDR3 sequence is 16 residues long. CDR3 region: CASSLWLAGGPDTQYF. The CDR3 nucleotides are TGTGCCAGCAGCTTATGGCTAGCGGGAGGGCCAGATACGCAGTATTTT.